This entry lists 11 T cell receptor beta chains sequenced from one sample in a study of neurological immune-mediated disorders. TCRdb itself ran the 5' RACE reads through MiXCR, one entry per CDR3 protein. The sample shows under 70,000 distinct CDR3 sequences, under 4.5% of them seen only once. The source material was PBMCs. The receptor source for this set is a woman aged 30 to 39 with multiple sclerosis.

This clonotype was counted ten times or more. CDR3 region: CATTQQETQYF. CDR3 nucleotides: TGTGCCACCACTCAACAAGAGACCCAGTACTTC. The rearrangement joins TRBV7-9 to TRBJ2-5; no firm D call. The V and J ends lost 10 bases and 2 bases respectively, with 8 bases between them. This CDR3 has 11 amino acids. CDR1 and CDR2 (germline): SEHNR, FQNEAQ (reference sequence).

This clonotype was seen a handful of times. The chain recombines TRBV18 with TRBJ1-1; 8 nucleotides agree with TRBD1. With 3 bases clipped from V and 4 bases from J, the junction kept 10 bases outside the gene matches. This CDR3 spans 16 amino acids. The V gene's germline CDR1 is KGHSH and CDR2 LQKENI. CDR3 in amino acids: CASSPGDRPSGTEAFF. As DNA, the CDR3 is TGTGCCAGCTCACCGGGGGACAGGCCCTCGGGCACTGAAGCTTTCTTT.

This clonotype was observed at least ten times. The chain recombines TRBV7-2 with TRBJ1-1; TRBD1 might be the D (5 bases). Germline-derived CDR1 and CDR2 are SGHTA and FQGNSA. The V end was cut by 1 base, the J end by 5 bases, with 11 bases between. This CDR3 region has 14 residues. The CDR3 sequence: CASSLDQGPTEAFF. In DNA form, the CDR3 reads TGTGCCAGCAGCTTAGATCAGGGTCCTACTGAAGCTTTCTTT.

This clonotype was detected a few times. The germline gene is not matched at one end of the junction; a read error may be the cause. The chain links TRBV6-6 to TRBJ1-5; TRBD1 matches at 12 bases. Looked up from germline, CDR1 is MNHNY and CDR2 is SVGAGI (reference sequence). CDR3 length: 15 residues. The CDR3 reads CASRPGQGAGQPQNF. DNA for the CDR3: TGTGCCAGCAGACCGGGACAGGGGGCCGGGCAGCCCCAGAATTTT.

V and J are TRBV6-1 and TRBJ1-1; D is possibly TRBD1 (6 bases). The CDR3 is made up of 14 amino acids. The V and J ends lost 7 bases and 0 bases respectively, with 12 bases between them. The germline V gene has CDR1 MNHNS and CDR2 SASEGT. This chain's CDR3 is CASTRTGLNTEAFF. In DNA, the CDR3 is TGTGCCAGCACCCGAACAGGGTTGAACACTGAAGCTTTCTTT.

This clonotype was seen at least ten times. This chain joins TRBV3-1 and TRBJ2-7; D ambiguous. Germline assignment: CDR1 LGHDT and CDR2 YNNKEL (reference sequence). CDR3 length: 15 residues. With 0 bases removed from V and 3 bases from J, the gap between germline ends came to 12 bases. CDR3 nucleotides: TGTGCCAGCAGCCAAGATTTGGGAAACCGCTACGAGCAGTACTTC. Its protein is CASSQDLGNRYEQYF.

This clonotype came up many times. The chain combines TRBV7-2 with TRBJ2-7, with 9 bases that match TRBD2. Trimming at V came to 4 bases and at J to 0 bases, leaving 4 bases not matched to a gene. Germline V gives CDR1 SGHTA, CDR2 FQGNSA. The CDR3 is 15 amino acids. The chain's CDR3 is CASSSSGGSSYEQYF. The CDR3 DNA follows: TGTGCCAGCAGCTCCAGCGGGGGGAGCTCCTACGAGCAGTACTTC. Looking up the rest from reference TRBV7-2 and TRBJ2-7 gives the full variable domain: GAGVSQSPSNKVTEKGKDVELRCDPISGHTALYWYRQSLGQGLEFLIYFQGNSAPDKSGLPSDRFSAERTGGSVSTLTIQRTQQEDSAVYLCASSSSGGSSYEQYFGPGTRLTVT.

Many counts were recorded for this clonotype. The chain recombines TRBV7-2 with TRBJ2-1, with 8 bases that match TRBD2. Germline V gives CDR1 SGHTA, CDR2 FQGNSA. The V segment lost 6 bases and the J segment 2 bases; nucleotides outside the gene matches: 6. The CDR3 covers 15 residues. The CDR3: CASRVFGRAYNEQFF. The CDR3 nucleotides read TGTGCCAGCAGGGTATTCGGGAGGGCCTACAATGAGCAGTTCTTC. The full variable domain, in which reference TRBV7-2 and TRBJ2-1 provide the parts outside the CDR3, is GAGVSQSPSNKVTEKGKDVELRCDPISGHTALYWYRQSLGQGLEFLIYFQGNSAPDKSGLPSDRFSAERTGGSVSTLTIQRTQQEDSAVYLCASRVFGRAYNEQFFGPGTRLTVL.

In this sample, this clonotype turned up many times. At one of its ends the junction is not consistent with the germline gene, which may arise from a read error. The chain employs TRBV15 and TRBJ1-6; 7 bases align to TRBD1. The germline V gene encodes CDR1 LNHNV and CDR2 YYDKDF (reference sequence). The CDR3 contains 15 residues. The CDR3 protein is CATSVGRGHNSPLNF. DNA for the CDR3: TGTGCCACCAGCGTGGGGAGGGGGCATAATTCACCCCTCAACTTT.

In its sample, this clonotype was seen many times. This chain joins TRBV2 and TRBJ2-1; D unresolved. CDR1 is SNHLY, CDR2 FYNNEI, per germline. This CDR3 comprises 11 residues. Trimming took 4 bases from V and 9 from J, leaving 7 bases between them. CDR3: CASSVPGEQFF. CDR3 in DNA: TGTGCCAGCAGTGTACCCGGTGAGCAGTTCTTC.

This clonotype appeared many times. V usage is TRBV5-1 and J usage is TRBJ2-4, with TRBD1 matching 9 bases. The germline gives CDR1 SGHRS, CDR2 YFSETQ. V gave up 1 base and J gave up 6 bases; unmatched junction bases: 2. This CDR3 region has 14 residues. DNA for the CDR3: TGCGCCAGCAGCTTGCCGACAGGGGGAAACATTCAGTACTTC. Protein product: CASSLPTGGNIQYF.